The clone carrying this T cell receptor beta chain has more than one count but fewer than ten. Germline V lookup: CDR1 ENHRY, CDR2 SYGVKD. This CDR3 is built from 15 residues. V lost 0 bases to trimming and J lost 0 bases, with 8 bases between them. This sample is part of a study of identical twins. TCRdb independently ran MiXCR on the 5' RACE reads; one entry per CDR3 protein. The sample carries fewer than 250,000 distinct CDR3 sequences, approximately 9% recorded once. Sequences were obtained from memory (CD45RO+) T cells sorted from blood. The source is a woman aged 18-29 years in good health. V is TRBV10-3 and J is TRBJ1-2; D is ambiguous. The CDR3 nucleotides are TGTGCCATCAGTGAGTCCCTGGCCGCTAACTATGGCTACACCTTC. Translating gives CAISESLAANYGYTF.